The 21 T cell receptor beta chains reported below all come from one sample, sequenced in a study of cytomegalovirus exposure and HLA in healthy donors. The PCR employed 60 Vbeta primers together with 13 Jbeta primers. The repertoire was sequenced with immunoSEQ multiplex PCR; TCRdb's copy has only in-frame clones and lacks some. The sample yields 85,000 to 130,000 clones, 84% seen once. The sequencing sample was made of PBMCs. The receptors stem from a woman younger than 35 in good health and CMV-seronegative.

The sample holds one count of this clone. The V gene is TRBV6-1, the J gene TRBJ2-1; D call uncertain. V lost 6 bases and J 4 bases, leaving 7 bases between the germline ends. This CDR3 is 12 amino acids long. Germline V gives CDR1 MNHNS, CDR2 SASEGT. The CDR3 loop is CASRGEYNEQFF. The CDR3 DNA reads TGTGCCAGCAGAGGAGAGTACAATGAGCAGTTCTTC.

On this clone itself: An end of the junction differs from the germline gene, which may be a read error. V and J are TRBV7-9 and TRBJ1-2; 10 positions agree with TRBD1. The CDR3 is made up of 12 amino acids. Germline V gene lookup returns CDR1 SEHNR and CDR2 FQNEAQ (reference sequence). The CDR3 protein is CSSSFGTGVNTF. CDR3 in DNA: TGTTCCAGCAGCTTCGGGACAGGGGTGAACACCTTC.

This clone was seen once. The chain uses TRBV7-3 and TRBJ2-3; D is unresolved. There are 17 residues in the CDR3. In germline, CDR1 is SGHTA, CDR2 FQGTGA. The V end lost 6 bases, the J end lost 6 bases, and 25 bases lay between the germline ends. The DNA for the CDR3 is TGTGCCAGCAGTAACCCGCTGGTTAGCCCGATGAGGGATACGCAGTATTTT. This sequence encodes CASSNPLVSPMRDTQYF.

This clone was observed once. A read error may produce the germline difference seen at one junction end. This chain uses TRBV7-9 with TRBJ2-3; TRBD1 agrees at 7 bases. Germline CDR1 SEHNR, CDR2 FQNEAQ (reference sequence). The CDR3 loop spans 16 amino acids. CDR3 sequence (DNA): TGTTCCAGCAGCTTAAGGACAGGTTGGTCCACAGATACGCAGTATTTT. Translated: CSSSLRTGWSTDTQYF.

The chain combines TRBV18 with TRBJ1-2; tentative D call: TRBD1 (6 bases). CDR1 is KGHSH, CDR2 LQKENI, per germline. Trimming stripped 0 bases from V and 7 bases from J, with 18 bases between. CDR3 size: 16 residues. The CDR3: CASSPPFLGAESGYTF. The CDR3, as DNA: TGTGCCAGCTCACCACCGTTCCTGGGGGCTGAAAGTGGCTACACCTTC.

The rearrangement uses TRBV7-2 and TRBJ2-3, with TRBD2 as a possible D gene (5 bases). CDR3 length: 10 amino acids. Germline V gene sequence: CDR1 SGHTA, CDR2 FQGNSA. Trimming took 10 bases from V and 5 from J, leaving 7 bases between them. The CDR3 here is CATGEDTQYF. CDR3 nucleotide sequence: TGTGCCACCGGGGAAGATACGCAGTATTTT. Using reference TRBV7-2 and TRBJ2-3 for the parts outside the CDR3, the full variable domain is GAGVSQSPSNKVTEKGKDVELRCDPISGHTALYWYRQSLGQGLEFLIYFQGNSAPDKSGLPSDRFSAERTGGSVSTLTIQRTQQEDSAVYLCATGEDTQYFGPGTRLTVL.

Points on this clone: Distinct nucleotide sequences in the sample also encode this CDR3. The CDR3 spells CASSMSRGGHSEQFF. CDR3 nucleotides: TGCGCCAGCAGCATGTCCCGGGGGGGGCACAGTGAGCAGTTCTTC. The chain recombines TRBV5-1 with TRBJ2-1, with TRBD2 identical over 8 bases. The V gene's germline CDR1 is SGHRS and CDR2 YFSETQ. The CDR3 contains 15 residues. V shed 4 bases and J 9 bases; nucleotides not matched to a gene: 12.

The chain carries TRBV5-5 and TRBJ2-5; 7 bases match TRBD1. The germline V gene has CDR1 SGHKS and CDR2 YYEKEE (reference sequence). This CDR3 comprises 16 residues. V lost 1 base to trimming and J lost 0 bases; unmatched junction nucleotides: 6. DNA of the CDR3: TGTGCCAGCAGCTTGAATATTGGGACAGACCAAGAGACCCAGTACTTC. Translating it yields CASSLNIGTDQETQYF.

The rearrangement joins TRBV5-1 to TRBJ2-2, with 11 bases fitting TRBD1. Germline V lookup: CDR1 SGHRS, CDR2 YFSETQ. Losses at the gene ends were 2 bases for V and 6 bases for J; bases not matched to a gene: 6. CDR3 size: 16 residues. The CDR3 DNA follows: TGCGCCAGCAGCTTAGTAGGACAGGGGGCTCCCGGGGAGCTGTTTTTT. Translation gives CASSLVGQGAPGELFF.

The genes are TRBV28 and TRBJ2-1; 7 bases fit TRBD1. Germline V CDR1 and CDR2: MDHEN, SYDVKM. This CDR3 has 15 amino acids. V lost 6 bases and J lost 4; bases outside the gene matches: 9. The CDR3 nucleotides are TGTGCCAGCAGAAACACAGGGGTGGGTTACAATGAGCAGTTCTTC. It is translated as CASRNTGVGYNEQFF.

CDR3 coding DNA: TGTGCCAGCAGTTTATACGGAGCTGAAGCTTTCTTT. Translation gives CASSLYGAEAFF. The V and J genes are TRBV27 and TRBJ1-1; D remains ambiguous. CDR1 and CDR2 (germline): MNHEY, SMNVEV (reference sequence). V dropped 1 base and J dropped 6 bases, with 6 bases sitting between them. CDR3 size: 12 residues.

V gene TRBV19 combines with J gene TRBJ1-2; D is ambiguous. The germline gives CDR1 LNHDA, CDR2 SQIVND (reference sequence). The V gene lost 5 bases and the J gene lost 6 bases, with 13 bases spanning the gap. The CDR3 has 13 residues. The CDR3 is CASSPQRVHGYTF. The CDR3 DNA is TGTGCCAGTAGTCCCCAGCGAGTCCATGGCTACACCTTC.

The chain's CDR3 is CASSFSHYGYTF. In DNA, the CDR3 is TGTGCCAGCAGTTTCTCCCACTATGGCTACACCTTC. The V gene is TRBV28, the J gene TRBJ1-2; D unresolved. Germline CDR1 and CDR2: MDHEN and SYDVKM. CDR3 size: 12 residues. Trimming removed 3 bases from V and 3 bases from J, with 5 bases in between.

The J gene is TRBJ1-1, the V gene TRBV7-3, with D hard to call. Trimming removed 5 bases at V and 1 base at J, with 8 bases between. Germline V gives CDR1 SGHTA, CDR2 FQGTGA. The CDR3 extends over 13 amino acids. In DNA, the CDR3 is TGTGCCAGCAGCCTCGACACGAACACTGAAGCTTTCTTT. Translated: CASSLDTNTEAFF. The variable domain in full, completed from reference TRBV7-3 and TRBJ1-1, reads GAGVSQTPSNKVTEKGKYVELRCDPISGHTALYWYRQSLGQGPEFLIYFQGTGAADDSGLPNDRFFAVRPEGSVSTLKIQRTERGDSAVYLCASSLDTNTEAFFGQGTRLTVV.

This chain uses TRBV6-4 with TRBJ2-1; TRBD2 aligns across 7 bases. The V gene's germline CDR1 is MRHNA and CDR2 SNTAGT. The V gene end was trimmed by 5 bases and the J gene end by 0 bases; junction bases not matched to a gene: 4. The CDR3 consists of 15 residues. The CDR3 protein is CASSRTGGSYNEQFF. In nucleotides, the CDR3 is TGTGCCAGCAGTCGGACGGGGGGCTCCTACAATGAGCAGTTCTTC.

The chain carries TRBV6-5 and TRBJ2-7; TRBD2 aligns across 12 bases. CDR3 length: 15 amino acids. V gave up 6 bases and J gave up 3 bases; unmatched junction bases: 6. Per the germline V gene, CDR1 is MNHEY and CDR2 is SVGAGI. As DNA, the CDR3 is TGTGCCAGCAGGGGCCTAGCGGGAGGGGTCTACGAGCAGTACTTC. It encodes CASRGLAGGVYEQYF.

The chain couples TRBV18 to TRBJ2-7; D perhaps matches TRBD2 (6 bases). The germline V gene has CDR1 KGHSH and CDR2 LQKENI. V was pared by 0 bases and J by 2 bases, with 11 bases between. This CDR3 is 15 amino acids long. The CDR3 protein is CASSPPGGLAYEQYF. The CDR3 DNA sequence: TGTGCCAGCTCACCACCGGGGGGACTTGCCTACGAGCAGTACTTC.

The rearrangement links TRBV19 to TRBJ2-1; TRBD2 matches 9 bases. Germline CDR1 LNHDA, CDR2 SQIVND (reference sequence). V was pared by 5 bases and J by 8 bases, with 10 bases of the junction left unmatched. The CDR3 covers 15 residues. The CDR3 loop is CASSAPTSGTDEQFF. The CDR3 bases are TGTGCCAGTAGTGCACCGACTAGCGGAACGGATGAGCAGTTCTTC.

J is TRBJ2-7 and V is TRBV5-1; 7 bases match TRBD1. The CDR3 is made up of 13 amino acids. With 4 bases clipped from V and 4 bases from J, the junction kept 5 bases outside the gene matches. The germline CDR1 and CDR2 sequences are SGHRS and YFSETQ. The CDR3 nucleotides are TGCGCCAGCAGCCCGGGACAGAGATACGAGCAGTACTTC. It is translated as CASSPGQRYEQYF.

V gene TRBV9 combines with J gene TRBJ1-4, with D hard to call. Per germline, CDR1 SGDLS and CDR2 YYNGEE. V gave up 3 bases and J gave up 7 bases, with 19 bases separating them. This CDR3 has 16 residues. The CDR3 sequence is CASSEKSGFGGEKLFF. CDR3 nucleotides: TGTGCCAGCAGCGAAAAATCCGGGTTCGGAGGTGAAAAACTGTTTTTT.

The CDR3 spells CASSEAVSGGAGRDTQYF. CDR3 DNA: TGTGCCAGCAGTGAAGCCGTTAGCGGGGGGGCGGGGAGGGATACGCAGTATTTT. The V call is TRBV2, the J call TRBJ2-3; the match to TRBD2 covers 11 bases. Germline assignment: CDR1 SNHLY and CDR2 FYNNEI. CDR3 length: 18 amino acids. V was clipped by 0 bases and J by 6 bases; unmatched bases: 11.